The 8 T cell receptor beta chains in this list originate from one sample, sequenced in a study of T cells in Graves' hyperthyroidism and ophthalmopathy (dated by TCRdb to the late 2010s). Library prep was done by multiplex PCR. Sequencing relied on an Illumina HiSeq 2000. TCR beta CDR3 regions were amplified from RNA transcripts. For the first round of RT-PCR on the TCR CDR3, the HTBI primer set was used together with the Qiagen OneStep RT-PCR kit. Using fastp at Q25 and MiXCR, TCRdb reprocessed the public reads and kept productive beta chains. Duplicate CDR3 protein sequences are folded into a single record with the most common DNA and genes. The sample includes 450,000 to 600,000 distinct CDR3 sequences, with around 15% observed a single time. Jointly, the top ten make up roughly 14% of the sample. Sequenced sample: blood. These receptors were taken from a middle-aged woman with Graves' hyperthyroidism.

This chain joins TRBV20-1 and TRBJ2-7; a possible D gene is TRBD2 (6 bases). The CDR3 is 14 residues long. From germline, CDR1 is DFQATT and CDR2 SNEGSKA (reference sequence). The V gene lost 7 bases and the J gene lost 4 bases, with 20 bases spanning the gap. The CDR3 spells CSVSTARGTYEQYF. CDR3 DNA sequence: TGCAGTGTCTCGACCGCCCGGGGGACGTACGAGCAGTACTTC.

This clonotype was observed at least ten times. This sequence joins TRBV2 and TRBJ2-2, with TRBD1 identical over 7 bases. Germline CDR1 is SNHLY and CDR2 is FYNNEI. The CDR3 contains 16 residues. V shed 6 bases, J shed 1 base, and the junction held 8 bases outside the gene matches. CDR3 DNA sequence: TGTGCCAGCAGCCGCGACAGGGCGAGGAACACCGGGGAGCTGTTTTTT. It is translated as CASSRDRARNTGELFF.

There are many counts of this clonotype. The rearrangement uses TRBV5-5 and TRBJ1-3; the D is unclear. CDR1 is SGHKS, CDR2 YYEKEE, per germline (reference sequence). V was trimmed by 5 bases and J by 4 bases, leaving 10 bases between them. The CDR3 runs to 13 residues. The CDR3 DNA sequence: TGTGCCAGCAGGCCGACGGGAGGAAACACCATATATTTT. Its translation: CASRPTGGNTIYF.

This clonotype was counted many times. The chain combines TRBV6-5 with TRBJ2-1; 9 bases are shared with TRBD2. The CDR3 consists of 16 residues. CDR1 and CDR2 from the germline V gene are MNHEY and SVGAGI. V lost 0 bases and J lost 8; bases outside the gene matches: 8. The CDR3 reads CASSYSAGGLSYEQFF. The CDR3 DNA sequence: TGTGCCAGCAGTTACTCGGCGGGAGGGCTGTCGTATGAGCAGTTCTTC.

This clonotype has at least ten counts. CDR3 DNA sequence: TGTGCCAGCAGCTTAGGATTGGCGGGAGGAAAGCAGTTCTTC. This sequence encodes CASSLGLAGGKQFF. V gene TRBV7-2 combines with J gene TRBJ2-1; 8 bases are a match to TRBD2. The CDR3 loop spans 14 amino acids. With 1 base clipped from V and 11 bases from J, the junction kept 7 bases outside the gene matches. The germline CDR1 and CDR2 sequences are SGHTA and FQGNSA.

Only a few counts were recorded for this clonotype. The chain uses TRBV27 and TRBJ2-6; D gene ambiguous. Looked up from germline, CDR1 is MNHEY and CDR2 is SMNVEV (reference sequence). The CDR3 contains 17 residues. Trimming left V 2 bases short and J 0 bases short, with 11 bases between. As DNA, the CDR3 is TGTGCCAGCAGTTTAATTGGTCCCCTCTCTGGGGCCAACGTCCTGACTTTC. It translates to CASSLIGPLSGANVLTF.

This clonotype showed up just a few times. The chain has TRBV5-5 and TRBJ2-1, with 9 bases matching TRBD1. The junction had 4 bases not matched to a gene; V was cut back by 0 bases and J by 6 bases. CDR1 is SGHKS, CDR2 YYEKEE, per germline (reference sequence). The CDR3 has 15 residues. The CDR3 loop is CASSLGWTGVNEQFF. The CDR3 region has the DNA TGTGCCAGCAGCTTGGGGTGGACAGGGGTCAATGAGCAGTTCTTC.

The V and J genes are TRBV30 and TRBJ2-1, with 11 bases matching TRBD2. V shed 3 bases and J 7 bases; nucleotides not matched to a gene: 8. This CDR3 contains 15 residues. Germline values: CDR1 GTSNPN, CDR2 SVGIG (reference sequence). The CDR3 here is CAWSAGLAEVNEQFF. The CDR3 DNA is TGTGCCTGGAGCGCGGGACTAGCGGAAGTGAATGAGCAGTTCTTC.